This TCR beta chain was sequenced in a study of shared clonotypes between healthy human individuals. Study conclusions and caveats: With a few donors compared, roughly 5% of naive CD4 clonotypes were shared.

V was pared by 4 bases and J by 0 bases, with 11 bases between. CDR1 and CDR2 (germline): SQVTM, ANQGSEA. The CDR3 extends over 14 amino acids. The input for sorted-subset replicate PCRs was 150 to 200 ng DNA, tens of thousands of T cell genomes. Clones were read by immunoSEQ multiplex PCR, and TCRdb kept only the in-frame ones, dropping some. The sample carries roughly 640,000 clones, approximately 74% recorded once. A note on this clone: No antigen is known for it.

The specimen was memory CD4+ T cells sorted from blood. Noted subset: CD45RA-negative fraction. This sequence joins TRBV29-1 and TRBJ2-3; D uncertain. This clonotype was sampled from a woman between 25 and 40 years old in good health. The CDR3 DNA sequence: TGCAGCGTTGGGGATGTCTCTAGCACAGATACGCAGTATTTT. This translates into CSVGDVSSTDTQYF.